Listed below are T cell receptor beta chains from one sample, sequenced in a study of T-cell memory formation after mild COVID-19. TCRdb processed the 5' RACE reads anew with MiXCR; each CDR3 protein has one entry. This table has under 300,000 distinct CDR3 sequences, over 8.5% appearing once. Sequencing was carried out using PBMCs or a T cell subset sorted from them (not recorded which). These receptors all stem from a young man who had mild COVID-19 (a few samples of this study predate the infection). Cell type and time point are not known. The CDR3 runs from the conserved cysteine through the conserved F or W. The order of the fields is clone size, J gene, V gene, D gene, CDR3 DNA, CDR3 protein. A D gene is named only where the DNA matches it firmly. Clone size is not always given. Where it is, it says once, few, many or a class for expanded clones.

- | TRBJ2-3 | TRBV4-2 | - | TGTGCCAGCAGCCAAGTTGAGCAGGGAGAAGGCACGCAGTATTTT | CASSQVEQGEGTQYF
few | TRBJ1-4 | TRBV7-2 | - | TGTGCCAGCAGCTTAGGGGACGCCTTGGGTGAAAAACTGTTTTTT | CASSLGDALGEKLFF
many | TRBJ2-3 | TRBV3-1 | TRBD2 | TGTGCCAGCAGCCCGACTAGCGGAGTCACAGATACGCAGTATTTT | CASSPTSGVTDTQYF
few | TRBJ2-1 | TRBV6-6 | - | TGTGCCAGCAGTTACTCCACCGATGCCGAGGTTGACCAGTTCTTC | CASSYSTDAEVDQFF
- | TRBJ1-5 | TRBV6-1 | - | TGTGCCAAAGCAGGGACCGCAGGTTGGAATCAGCCCCAGCATTTT | CAKAGTAGWNQPQHF
- | TRBJ2-7 | TRBV20-1 | - | TGCAGTGCTAGAATGGACGATCGCTCCTACGAGCAGTACTTC | CSARMDDRSYEQYF
- | TRBJ1-6 | TRBV4-1 | - | TGCGCCAGCAGCCACTCTAGGCCGGATAATTCACCCCTCCACTTT | CASSHSRPDNSPLHF
few | TRBJ2-2 | TRBV6-6 | - | TGTGCCAGCAGTTACGGGGAGGTTCCCACCGGGGAGCTGTTTTTT | CASSYGEVPTGELFF
- | TRBJ2-5 | TRBV18 | - | TGTGCCAGCTCACCACTGGGAAGCGGAGAGACCCAGTACTTC | CASSPLGSGETQYF
- | TRBJ1-1 | TRBV30 | - | TGTGCCTGGAGGGCCGACAGGAAAGAAGCTTTCTTT | CAWRADRKEAFF
few | TRBJ2-1 | TRBV3-1 | - | TGTGCCAGCAGCCAAGGGGGCGGCCCCCGCAATGAGCAGTTCTTC | CASSQGGGPRNEQFF
few | TRBJ1-5 | TRBV29-1 | TRBD1 | TGCAGCGTTCTACAGTGCGGGACAGGACTTGGCAGTACGAGGAGCAATCAGCCCCAGCATTTT | CSVLQCGTGLGSTRSNQPQHF
few | TRBJ2-5 | TRBV5-1 | TRBD1 | TGCGCCAGCAGCTTCAGGGGGAACCAAGAGACCCAGTACTTC | CASSFRGNQETQYF
few | TRBJ1-6 | TRBV6-5 | - | TGTGCCAGCAGTTACGGAGTTGGCAGTTATAATTCACCCCTCCACTTT | CASSYGVGSYNSPLHF
- | TRBJ2-1 | TRBV7-9 | - | TGTGCCAGCAGCTTAAGACACCATCGGGAGCAGTTCTTC | CASSLRHHREQFF
- | TRBJ2-7 | TRBV5-1 | TRBD1 | TGCGCCACCCCCGGCAGGGGACAGAACTACGAGCAGTACTTC | CATPGRGQNYEQYF
- | TRBJ2-5 | TRBV6-5 | - | TGTGCCAGCAGCGGCGGAAGGGAGACCCAGTACTTC | CASSGGRETQYF
many | TRBJ2-5 | TRBV5-4 | - | TGTGCCAGCAGCGGCCCACAGGGCCCCCAAGAGACCCAGTACTTC | CASSGPQGPQETQYF
few | TRBJ2-3 | TRBV5-1 | - | TGCGCCAGCAGCCTTCTAGAGACCGATACGCAGTATTTT | CASSLLETDTQYF
- | TRBJ1-3 | TRBV7-2 | - | TGTGCCAGCAGCCCGCAAAGCTCTGGAAACACCATATATTTT | CASSPQSSGNTIYF
- | TRBJ1-4 | TRBV7-2 | - | TGTGCCAGCAGCCCCGCACGCACTAATGAAAAACTGTTTTTT | CASSPARTNEKLFF
few | TRBJ2-2 | TRBV21-1 | - | TGTGCCAGCAGCAAAGAATCTAATAAGGGGACCCCTACCGGGGAGCTGTTTTTT | CASSKESNKGTPTGELFF
many | TRBJ1-1 | TRBV27 | - | TGTGCCAGCAGTTTCCTCCGGGGGACTGAAGCTTTCTTT | CASSFLRGTEAFF
few | TRBJ2-2 | TRBV29-1 | TRBD1 | TGCAGTGCCGGGACAGGGAACGGGGAGCTGTTTTTT | CSAGTGNGELFF
few | TRBJ2-5 | TRBV20-1 | TRBD2 | TGCAGTGCTAGAAGCGGGGGCGCGACTAGGGCCAAGGAGACCCAGTACTTC | CSARSGGATRAKETQYF
- | TRBJ2-5 | TRBV2 | TRBD2 | TGTGCCAGCAGTGGGGCTAGCGGGGGGCAAGAGACCCAGTACTTC | CASSGASGGQETQYF
- | TRBJ1-2 | TRBV29-1 | - | TGCAGCGCCCTCTCCGATGGCTACACCTTC | CSALSDGYTF
- | TRBJ2-2 | TRBV5-1 | - | TGCGCCAGCAGACAGGGTATGAACACCGGGGAGCTGTTTTTT | CASRQGMNTGELFF
many | TRBJ2-7 | TRBV3-1 | TRBD2 | TGTGCCAGCAGCCAGGTTCCTAGCGGGGGCGGCGAGCAGTACTTC | CASSQVPSGGGEQYF
- | TRBJ1-2 | TRBV5-5 | - | TGTGCCAGCGGGATGACAGCGAAAATCTATGGCTACACCTTC | CASGMTAKIYGYTF
- | TRBJ2-2 | TRBV20-1 | - | TGCAGTGCTGCAAGCGGCCGCACCGGGGAGCTGTTTTTT | CSAASGRTGELFF
- | TRBJ1-5 | TRBV6-1 | - | TGTGCCAGCAGCTGGGGCGGCAATCAGCCCCAGCATTTT | CASSWGGNQPQHF
many | TRBJ2-6 | TRBV4-2 | TRBD1 | TGTGCCAGCAGCCAAGGGGGGACAGCCAACTCTGGGGCCAACGTCCTGACTTTC | CASSQGGTANSGANVLTF
- | TRBJ1-6 | TRBV4-3 | TRBD1 | TGCGCCAGCAGCCACCGACGAGGGGGCAGGGGGTACTCACCCCTCCACTTT | CASSHRRGGRGYSPLHF
many | TRBJ2-7 | TRBV20-1 | TRBD2 | TGCAGTGCTAGCTTTATGACTAGCGGGGGTGAGCAGTACTTC | CSASFMTSGGEQYF
many | TRBJ1-1 | TRBV20-1 | - | TGCAGTGCTATAGAGACGAACACTGAAGCTTTCTTT | CSAIETNTEAFF
- | TRBJ2-1 | TRBV5-1 | - | TGCGACAGCAGCTTGGCAGTACTCTCCTACAATGAGCAGTTCTTC | CDSSLAVLSYNEQFF
- | TRBJ2-7 | TRBV5-1 | TRBD1 | TGCGCCAGCAGCTTGGAGCCGGGACAGGTAGAGCAGTACTTC | CASSLEPGQVEQYF
- | TRBJ1-5 | TRBV6-5 | - | TGTGCCAGCAGTTACAGGGGAGTCGGAGGGAATCAGCCCCAGCATTTT | CASSYRGVGGNQPQHF
- | TRBJ1-6 | TRBV7-9 | TRBD1 | TGTGCCAGCAGCTCCCGGACAGGGCAATCACCCCTCCACTTT | CASSSRTGQSPLHF
- | TRBJ1-2 | TRBV7-2 | - | TGTGCCAGCAGCCCCGCCTGGGGGCAGGGCTACACCTTC | CASSPAWGQGYTF
- | TRBJ2-7 | TRBV7-2 | TRBD1 | TGTGCCAGCAGCCACGACTTTGGACAGGGCCCCTACGAGCAGTACTTC | CASSHDFGQGPYEQYF
- | TRBJ2-3 | TRBV7-3 | - | TGTGCCAGCAGCTCGGGGGCCACAGATACGCAGTATTTT | CASSSGATDTQYF
few | TRBJ2-3 | TRBV29-1 | TRBD1 | TGCAGCGTTGAAGAAAGGGGGCTGAGGGATACGCAGTATTTT | CSVEERGLRDTQYF
- | TRBJ2-4 | TRBV5-6 | - | TGTGCCAGCAGCCGATTTCTATTACCCGGGGCCAAAAACATTCAGTACTTC | CASSRFLLPGAKNIQYF
few | TRBJ2-1 | TRBV12-3/TRBV12-4 | TRBD2 | TGTGCCAGCAACCCACCCCCGGGGGGGCCCTACAATGAGCAGTTCTTC | CASNPPPGGPYNEQFF
few | TRBJ2-3 | TRBV12-3/TRBV12-4 | - | TGTGCCAGCAGTTTAGGGGACACCGCCACAAATACGCAGTATTTT | CASSLGDTATNTQYF
few | TRBJ2-2 | TRBV4-1 | - | TGCGCCAGCAGCCCCGCCGACTATAACACCGGGGAGCTGTTTTTT | CASSPADYNTGELFF
- | TRBJ2-7 | TRBV4-1 | - | TGCGCCAGCAGCCAAGATATAGGGTGGGAGCAGTACTTC | CASSQDIGWEQYF
- | TRBJ1-3 | TRBV6-5 | - | TGTGCCAGCAGCCTCGAAGGACGGTTCTCTGGAAACACCATATATTTT | CASSLEGRFSGNTIYF
- | TRBJ1-2 | TRBV6-2/TRBV6-3 | - | TGTGCCAGCAGTTACTCGACATGGGTTGGTGGCTACACCTTC | CASSYSTWVGGYTF
few | TRBJ2-3 | TRBV29-1 | TRBD2 | TGCAGCGTTGACGCGCCTAGCGGGGGAGCAGATACGCAGTATTTT | CSVDAPSGGADTQYF
few | TRBJ2-3 | TRBV4-3 | - | TGCGCCAGCAGCCGAGGAGGGCTAGACACAGATACGCAGTATTTT | CASSRGGLDTDTQYF
- | TRBJ1-3 | TRBV20-1 | - | TGCAGTGCTACAATACGTTCTGGAAACACCATATATTTT | CSATIRSGNTIYF